This entry describes one TCR beta chain. Its antigen is not known. Sequencing used immunoSEQ multiplex PCR; TCRdb keeps in-frame clones, though not all of them. The sample comprises roughly 46,000 clones, roughly 88% of which are singletons, and 20% to 25% rests with the top ten. This CDR3 comprises 15 residues. V dropped 3 bases and J dropped 2 bases, with 12 bases sitting between them. Germline V gene lookup returns CDR1 MNHEY and CDR2 SMNVEV (reference sequence). The sample comes from a study of T cell responses to AZD1222 COVID-19 vaccine. Study observations and caveats: Reportedly, nearly half of unique spike TCRs recognized epitopes outside B.1.351/B.1.1.7 mutations. Clonal diversity may have been underestimated in mostly white British donors.

This TCR derives from an adult who received the AZD1222 COVID-19 vaccine. The chain recombines TRBV27 with TRBJ2-3; D unclear. The sample consisted of peripheral blood, taken 28 days after the second AZD1222 dose. CDR3 amino acids: CASSFIVTHTDTQYF. The DNA of the CDR3 is TGTGCCAGCAGTTTTATTGTAACACACACAGATACGCAGTATTTT.